Each of the 4 T cell receptor beta chains below was sequenced from the same sample in a study of blood T cell repertoires in COVID-19. Using immunoSEQ multiplex PCR, the repertoire was profiled, and TCRdb retains in-frame clones only, with some absent. The sample carries approximately 270,000 clones, approximately 85% recorded once. Sequenced sample: peripheral blood. Every receptor here comes from a woman aged 70-85 years with acute or convalescent COVID-19.

V and J are TRBV6-2 or TRBV6-3 and TRBJ2-1; D call uncertain. The CDR3 extends over 13 amino acids. The V gene lost 5 bases and the J gene lost 4 bases, with 9 bases spanning the gap. In germline, CDR1 is MNHEY, CDR2 SVGEGT. This CDR3 is CASSALSYNEQFF. Here the CDR3 DNA reads TGTGCCAGCAGTGCTCTATCATACAATGAGCAGTTCTTC.

The chain couples TRBV7-6 to TRBJ2-7; D is possibly TRBD1 (6 bases). The CDR3 consists of 13 residues. Germline V gives CDR1 SGHVS, CDR2 FNYEAQ. The V and J ends lost 3 bases and 9 bases respectively, with 15 bases between them. The CDR3 reads CASSFGGSIGQYF. CDR3 sequence (DNA): TGTGCCAGCAGCTTTGGGGGCTCGATCGGGCAGTACTTC.

This clone was seen a few times. The chain is built from TRBV9 and TRBJ2-5; 8 bases line up with TRBD1. The CDR3 contains 14 residues. Losses at the gene ends were 4 bases for V and 5 bases for J; bases not matched to a gene: 7. In germline, CDR1 is SGDLS, CDR2 YYNGEE. The DNA of the CDR3 is TGTGCCAGCAGCAGGGGACAGGCCGTCGAGACCCAGTACTTC. Translation: CASSRGQAVETQYF. Based on the CDR3 plus reference TRBV9 and TRBJ2-5, the full variable domain is DSGVTQTPKHLITATGQRVTLRCSPRSGDLSVYWYQQSLDQGLQFLIQYYNGEERAKGNILERFSAQQFPDLHSELNLSSLELGDSALYFCASSRGQAVETQYFGPGTRLLVL.

The chain recombines TRBV6-5 with TRBJ1-1, with D possibly being TRBD1 (5 bases). CDR3 length equals 14 residues. CDR1 MNHEY and CDR2 SVGAGI come from the germline V gene. V gave up 7 bases and J gave up 5 bases, with 17 bases separating them. The CDR3 bases are TGTGCCAGCACTATCCCCGGGGGTCGGACTGAAGCTTTCTTT. This codes for CASTIPGGRTEAFF.